These 6 T cell receptor beta chains originate from one sample sequenced in a study of shared clonotypes between healthy human individuals. TCRdb's table, derived via immunoSEQ multiplex PCR, lists solely in-frame clones and lacks some. The sample records about 2.1 million clones, 90% to 95% being singletons. Terminally differentiated effector memory CD45RA+ cells were left out of the naive CD8 fraction, which was CD45RO-negative and positively selected for CCR7. Sequencing was done on a sample of naive CD8+ T cells from PBMCs. These receptors were obtained from a man between 18 and 35 years old in good health. Some clones in this sample may be carry-over from other donors' samples.

The chain couples TRBV29-1 to TRBJ2-7, with a possible D match to TRBD2 (5 bases). The CDR3 runs 13 residues. Trimming pared 4 bases from V and 2 bases from J, leaving 12 bases between. Germline-derived CDR1 and CDR2 are SQVTM and ANQGSEA. The CDR3: CSVVSRETYEQYF. CDR3 sequence (DNA): TGCAGCGTTGTTTCAAGGGAGACCTACGAGCAGTACTTC.

To note about this clone: This CDR3 is also generated by other DNA sequences in the sample. The chain joins TRBV27 to TRBJ2-7; TRBD1 aligns across 9 bases. This CDR3 region has 14 residues. The trim removed 3 bases at V and 2 bases at J, leaving 2 bases unmatched. Germline lookup yields CDR1 MNHEY and CDR2 SMNVEV (reference sequence). CDR3 sequence: CASSFGTGTYEQYF. In DNA, the CDR3 is TGTGCCAGCAGTTTCGGGACAGGGACCTACGAGCAGTACTTC.

This chain links TRBV5-6 with TRBJ2-1; D might be TRBD2 (6 bases). V lost 5 bases and J lost 4, with 19 bases in between. The CDR3 is 16 residues long. The germline gives CDR1 SGHDT, CDR2 YYEEEE. The CDR3 reads CASSLDPGLAYNEQFF. CDR3 DNA: TGTGCCAGCAGTTTAGACCCGGGACTGGCTTACAATGAGCAGTTCTTC.

Written as DNA, the CDR3 is TGTGCCAGCAGTTTAGAGGGGGCCCCGGTGTACGAGCAGTACTTC. Its translation: CASSLEGAPVYEQYF. This chain uses TRBV28 with TRBJ2-7; 7 nucleotides agree with TRBD1. V lost 2 bases to trimming and J lost 4 bases; unmatched junction nucleotides: 8. CDR1 and CDR2 from the germline V gene are MDHEN and SYDVKM. The length of the CDR3 is 15 residues.

V and J are TRBV9 and TRBJ1-5; 8 bases fit TRBD1. CDR1 SGDLS and CDR2 YYNGEE come from the germline V gene. After removal of 5 bases from V and 1 base from J, the junction contained 14 bases not matched to a gene. This CDR3 is 18 amino acids long. The chain's CDR3 is CASRPRDCRGLSNQPQHF. CDR3 nucleotide sequence: TGTGCCAGCAGACCAAGGGATTGCAGGGGGCTGAGCAATCAGCCCCAGCATTTT.

This clone was recorded once. The chain is built from TRBV27 and TRBJ2-7, with TRBD2 matching over 8 bases. Germline trimming cut 7 bases from V and 1 base from J; bases unmatched to any gene: 6. CDR1 and CDR2 (germline): MNHEY, SMNVEV (reference sequence). The CDR3 sequence is 14 residues long. The CDR3 region has the DNA TGTGCCAGCACCGCCGTAGCGGGGTCCTACGAGCAGTACTTC. Protein product: CASTAVAGSYEQYF.